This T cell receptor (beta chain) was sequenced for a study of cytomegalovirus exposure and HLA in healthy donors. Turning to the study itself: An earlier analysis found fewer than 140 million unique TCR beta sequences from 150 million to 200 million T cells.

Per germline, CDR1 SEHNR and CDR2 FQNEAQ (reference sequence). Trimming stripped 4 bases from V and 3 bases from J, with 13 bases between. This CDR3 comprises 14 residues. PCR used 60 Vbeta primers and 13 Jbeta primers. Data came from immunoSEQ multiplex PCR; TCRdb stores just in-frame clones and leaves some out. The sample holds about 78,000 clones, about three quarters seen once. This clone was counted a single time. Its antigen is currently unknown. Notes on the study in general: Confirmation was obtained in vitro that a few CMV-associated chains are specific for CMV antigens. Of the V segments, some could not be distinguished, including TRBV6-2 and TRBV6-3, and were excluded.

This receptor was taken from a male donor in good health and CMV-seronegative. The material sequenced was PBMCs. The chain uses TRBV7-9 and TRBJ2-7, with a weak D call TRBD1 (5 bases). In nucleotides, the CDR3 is TGTGCCAGCAGCTCCTTGGACAAACTCTACGAGCAGTACTTC. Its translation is CASSSLDKLYEQYF.